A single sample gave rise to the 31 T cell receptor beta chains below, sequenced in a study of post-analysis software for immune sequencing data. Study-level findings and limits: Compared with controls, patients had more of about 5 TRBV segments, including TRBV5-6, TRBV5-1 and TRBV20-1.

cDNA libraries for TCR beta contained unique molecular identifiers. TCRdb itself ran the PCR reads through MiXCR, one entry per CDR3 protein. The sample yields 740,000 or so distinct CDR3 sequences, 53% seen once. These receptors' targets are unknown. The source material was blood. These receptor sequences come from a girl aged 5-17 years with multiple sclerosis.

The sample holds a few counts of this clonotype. DNA of the CDR3: TGTGCCAGCAGTTTAACCGACCCGGGACCGCAAAATTACGAGCAGTACTTC. Protein sequence: CASSLTDPGPQNYEQYF. The chain carries TRBV6-6 and TRBJ2-7; D might be TRBD1 or TRBD2, each matching 5 bases. V shed 4 bases and J shed 4 bases, with 23 bases lying between them. The germline V gene encodes CDR1 MNHNY and CDR2 SVGAGI (reference sequence). This CDR3 has 17 amino acids.

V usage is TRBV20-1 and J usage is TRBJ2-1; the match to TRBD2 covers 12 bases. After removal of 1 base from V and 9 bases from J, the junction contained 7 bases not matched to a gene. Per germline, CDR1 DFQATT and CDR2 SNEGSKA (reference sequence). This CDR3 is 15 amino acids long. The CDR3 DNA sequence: TGCAGTGCTAGAGCCCCTAGCGGGGGGGCCGTTGAGCAGTTCTTC. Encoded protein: CSARAPSGGAVEQFF.

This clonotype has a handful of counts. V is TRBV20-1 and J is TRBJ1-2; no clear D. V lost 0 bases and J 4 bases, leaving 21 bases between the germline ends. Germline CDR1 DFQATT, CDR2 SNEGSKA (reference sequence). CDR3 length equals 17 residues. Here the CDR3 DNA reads TGCAGTGCTAGAGATCGGCAGGCCGTAAAGAGTGGCTATGGCTACACCTTC. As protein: CSARDRQAVKSGYGYTF.

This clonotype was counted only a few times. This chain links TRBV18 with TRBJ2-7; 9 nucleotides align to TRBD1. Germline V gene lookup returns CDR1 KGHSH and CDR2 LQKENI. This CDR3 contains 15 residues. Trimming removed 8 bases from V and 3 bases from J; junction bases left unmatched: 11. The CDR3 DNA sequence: TGTGCCAGCAGCCAGGGACAGGGAGGAAGCTACGAGCAGTACTTC. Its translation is CASSQGQGGSYEQYF.

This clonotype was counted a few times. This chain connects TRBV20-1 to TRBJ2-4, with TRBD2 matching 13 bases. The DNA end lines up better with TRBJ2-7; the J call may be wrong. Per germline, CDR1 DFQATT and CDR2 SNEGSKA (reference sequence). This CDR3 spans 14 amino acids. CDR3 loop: CSADEGLAGHEQYF. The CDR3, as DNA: TGCAGTGCTGACGAGGGACTAGCGGGACACGAGCAGTACTTC.

The CDR3 here is CASSPKNPNEQFF. CDR3 bases: TGTGCCAGCAGCCCCAAAAATCCCAATGAGCAGTTCTTC. This chain connects TRBV7-3 to TRBJ2-1; D is undetermined. Trimming removed 5 bases at V and 6 bases at J, with 11 bases between. This CDR3 has 13 residues. The germline gives CDR1 SGHTA, CDR2 FQGTGA. Full variable domain (rest looked up from reference TRBV7-3 and TRBJ2-1): GAGVSQTPSNKVTEKGKYVELRCDPISGHTALYWYRQSLGQGPEFLIYFQGTGAADDSGLPNDRFFAVRPEGSVSTLKIQRTERGDSAVYLCASSPKNPNEQFFGPGTRLTVL.

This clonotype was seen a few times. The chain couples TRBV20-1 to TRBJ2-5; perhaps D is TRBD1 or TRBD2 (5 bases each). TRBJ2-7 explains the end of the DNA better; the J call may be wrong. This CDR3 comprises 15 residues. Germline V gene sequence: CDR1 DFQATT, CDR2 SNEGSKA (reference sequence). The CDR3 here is CSASTVGASGDEQYF. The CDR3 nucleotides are TGCAGTGCTAGTACAGTCGGGGCAAGTGGCGACGAGCAGTACTTC.

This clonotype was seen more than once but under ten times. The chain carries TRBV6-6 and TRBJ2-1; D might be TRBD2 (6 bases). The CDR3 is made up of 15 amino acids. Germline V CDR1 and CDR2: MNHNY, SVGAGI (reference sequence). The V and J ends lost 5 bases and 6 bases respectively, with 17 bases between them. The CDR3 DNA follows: TGTGCCAGCAGTCATATACTAGCAGTAGGCAATGAGCAGTTCTTC. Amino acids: CASSHILAVGNEQFF.

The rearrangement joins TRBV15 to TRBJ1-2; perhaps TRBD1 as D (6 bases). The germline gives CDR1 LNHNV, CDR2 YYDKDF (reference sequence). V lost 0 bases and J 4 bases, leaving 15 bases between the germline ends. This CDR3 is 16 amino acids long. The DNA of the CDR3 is TGTGCCACCAGCAGAGATCGGAGGCAACAGGGCTATGGCTACACCTTC. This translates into CATSRDRRQQGYGYTF.

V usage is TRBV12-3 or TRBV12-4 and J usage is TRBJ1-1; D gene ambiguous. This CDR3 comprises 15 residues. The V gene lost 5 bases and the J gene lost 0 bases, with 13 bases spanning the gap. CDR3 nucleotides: TGTGCCAGCAGTGACCTTGACGGTTTGAACACTGAAGCTTTCTTT. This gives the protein CASSDLDGLNTEAFF.

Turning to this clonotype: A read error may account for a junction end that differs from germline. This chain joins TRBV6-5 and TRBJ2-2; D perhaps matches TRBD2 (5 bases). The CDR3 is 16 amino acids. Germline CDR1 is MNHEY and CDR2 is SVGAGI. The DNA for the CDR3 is TGTGCCAGCAGCGTTCACTCCACAACAAACACCGGGGAGCGGTTTTTT. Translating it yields CASSVHSTTNTGERFF.

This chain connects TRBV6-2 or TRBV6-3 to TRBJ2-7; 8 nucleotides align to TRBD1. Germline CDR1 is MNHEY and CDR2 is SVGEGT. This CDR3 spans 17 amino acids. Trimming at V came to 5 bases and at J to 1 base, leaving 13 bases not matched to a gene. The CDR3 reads CASSPGQRDRWSYEQYF. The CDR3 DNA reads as TGTGCCAGCAGTCCCGGTCAGAGGGACAGGTGGTCCTACGAGCAGTACTTC.

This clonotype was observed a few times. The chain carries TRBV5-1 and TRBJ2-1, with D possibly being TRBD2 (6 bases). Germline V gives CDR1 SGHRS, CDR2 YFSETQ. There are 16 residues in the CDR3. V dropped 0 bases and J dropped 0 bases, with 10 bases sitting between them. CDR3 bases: TGCGCCAGCAGCTTGGTGCGGGGAGACTCCTACAATGAGCAGTTCTTC. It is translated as CASSLVRGDSYNEQFF.

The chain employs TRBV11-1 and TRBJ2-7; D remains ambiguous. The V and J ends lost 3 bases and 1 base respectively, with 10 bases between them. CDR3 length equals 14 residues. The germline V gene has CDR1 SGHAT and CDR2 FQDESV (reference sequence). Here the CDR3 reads CASSFESASYEQYF. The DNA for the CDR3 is TGTGCCAGCAGCTTTGAGTCGGCTTCCTACGAGCAGTACTTC.

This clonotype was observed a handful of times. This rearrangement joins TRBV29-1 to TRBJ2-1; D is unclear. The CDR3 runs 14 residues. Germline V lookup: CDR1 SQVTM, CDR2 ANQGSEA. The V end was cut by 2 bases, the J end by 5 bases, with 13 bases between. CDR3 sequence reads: CSVERRKENNEQFF. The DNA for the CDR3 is TGCAGCGTTGAACGCCGTAAAGAAAACAATGAGCAGTTCTTC.

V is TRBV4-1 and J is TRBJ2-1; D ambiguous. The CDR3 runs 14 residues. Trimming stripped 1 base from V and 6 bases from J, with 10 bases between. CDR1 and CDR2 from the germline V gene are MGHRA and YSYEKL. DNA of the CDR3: TGCGCCAGCAGCCAAGTCTTGGTGGGCAATGAGCAGTTCTTC. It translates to CASSQVLVGNEQFF.

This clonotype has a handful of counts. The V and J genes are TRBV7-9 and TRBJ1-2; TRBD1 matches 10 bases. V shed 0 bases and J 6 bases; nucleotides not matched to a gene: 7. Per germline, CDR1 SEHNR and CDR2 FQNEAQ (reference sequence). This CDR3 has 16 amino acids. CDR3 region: CASSLAGSGTGDGYTF. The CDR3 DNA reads TGTGCCAGCAGCTTAGCCGGATCGGGGACAGGGGATGGCTACACCTTC.

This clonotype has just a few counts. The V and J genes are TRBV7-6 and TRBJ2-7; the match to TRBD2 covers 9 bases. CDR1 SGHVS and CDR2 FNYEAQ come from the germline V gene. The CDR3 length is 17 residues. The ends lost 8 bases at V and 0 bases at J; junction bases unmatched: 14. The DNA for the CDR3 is TGTGCCAGCGGCACCGGACTAGCGCTCCTTCACTCCTACGAGCAGTACTTC. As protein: CASGTGLALLHSYEQYF. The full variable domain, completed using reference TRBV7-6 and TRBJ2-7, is GAGVSQSPRYKVTKRGQDVALRCDPISGHVSLYWYRQALGQGPEFLTYFNYEAQQDKSGLPNDRFSAERPEGSISTLTIQRTEQRDSAMYRCASGTGLALLHSYEQYFGPGTRLTVT.

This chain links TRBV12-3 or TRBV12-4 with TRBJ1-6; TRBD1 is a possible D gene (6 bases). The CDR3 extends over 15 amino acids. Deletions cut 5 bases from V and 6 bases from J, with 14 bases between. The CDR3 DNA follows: TGTGCCAGCAGTCCGCCGACAGGTTTTAATTCACCCCTCCACTTT. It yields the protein CASSPPTGFNSPLHF.

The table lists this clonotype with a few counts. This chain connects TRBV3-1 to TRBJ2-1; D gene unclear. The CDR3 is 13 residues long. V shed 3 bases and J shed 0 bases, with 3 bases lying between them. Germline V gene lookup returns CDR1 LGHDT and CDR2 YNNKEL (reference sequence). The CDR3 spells CASSHLSYNEQFF. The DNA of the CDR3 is TGTGCCAGCAGCCACCTCTCCTACAATGAGCAGTTCTTC.

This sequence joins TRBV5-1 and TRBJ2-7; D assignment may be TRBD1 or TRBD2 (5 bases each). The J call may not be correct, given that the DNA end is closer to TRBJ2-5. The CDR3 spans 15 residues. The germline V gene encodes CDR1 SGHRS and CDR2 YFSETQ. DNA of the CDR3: TGCGCCAGCAGCTTGACCGGGACCTTCGAAGGGACCCAGTACTTC. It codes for CASSLTGTFEGTQYF.

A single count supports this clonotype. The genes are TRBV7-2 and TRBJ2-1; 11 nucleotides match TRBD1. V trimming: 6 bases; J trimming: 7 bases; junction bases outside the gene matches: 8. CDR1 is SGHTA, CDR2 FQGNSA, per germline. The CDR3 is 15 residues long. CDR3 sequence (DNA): TGTGCCAGCAGGCACCGGGACAGGGGGAAGAATGAGCAGTTCTTC. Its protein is CASRHRDRGKNEQFF. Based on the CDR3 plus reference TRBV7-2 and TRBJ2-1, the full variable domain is GAGVSQSPSNKVTEKGKDVELRCDPISGHTALYWYRQSLGQGLEFLIYFQGNSAPDKSGLPSDRFSAERTGGSVSTLTIQRTQQEDSAVYLCASRHRDRGKNEQFFGPGTRLTVL.

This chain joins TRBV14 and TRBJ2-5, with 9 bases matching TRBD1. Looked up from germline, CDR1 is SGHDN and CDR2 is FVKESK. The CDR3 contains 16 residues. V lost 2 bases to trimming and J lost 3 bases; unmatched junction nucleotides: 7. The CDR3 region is CASSQPPGQGKETQYF. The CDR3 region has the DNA TGTGCCAGCAGCCAACCGCCGGGACAGGGTAAAGAGACCCAGTACTTC.

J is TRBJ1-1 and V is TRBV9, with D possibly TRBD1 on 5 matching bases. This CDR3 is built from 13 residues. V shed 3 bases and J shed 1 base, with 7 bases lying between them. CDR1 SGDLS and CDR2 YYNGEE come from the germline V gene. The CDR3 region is CASSARGNTEAFF. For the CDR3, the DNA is TGTGCCAGCAGCGCGAGGGGGAACACTGAAGCTTTCTTT.

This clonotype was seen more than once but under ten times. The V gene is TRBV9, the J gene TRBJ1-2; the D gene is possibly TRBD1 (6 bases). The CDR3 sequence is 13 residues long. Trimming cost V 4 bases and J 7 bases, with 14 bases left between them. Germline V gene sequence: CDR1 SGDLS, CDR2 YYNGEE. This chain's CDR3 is CASSTGGGGGYTF. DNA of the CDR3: TGTGCCAGCAGCACCGGAGGAGGGGGTGGCTACACCTTC. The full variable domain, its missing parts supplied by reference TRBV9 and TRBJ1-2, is DSGVTQTPKHLITATGQRVTLRCSPRSGDLSVYWYQQSLDQGLQFLIQYYNGEERAKGNILERFSAQQFPDLHSELNLSSLELGDSALYFCASSTGGGGGYTFGSGTRLTVV.

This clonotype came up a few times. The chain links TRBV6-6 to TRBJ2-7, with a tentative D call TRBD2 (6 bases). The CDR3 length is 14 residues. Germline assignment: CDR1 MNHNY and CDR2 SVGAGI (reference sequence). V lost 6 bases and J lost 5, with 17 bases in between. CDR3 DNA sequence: TGTGCCAGCAGATTTCCGGGAGTGGGCGACGAGCAGTACTTC. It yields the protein CASRFPGVGDEQYF.

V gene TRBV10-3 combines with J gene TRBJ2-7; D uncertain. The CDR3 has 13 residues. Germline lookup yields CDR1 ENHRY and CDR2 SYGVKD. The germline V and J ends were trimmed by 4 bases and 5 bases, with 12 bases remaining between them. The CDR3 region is CAISVVRKDEQYF. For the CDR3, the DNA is TGTGCCATCAGTGTCGTGAGGAAGGACGAGCAGTACTTC.

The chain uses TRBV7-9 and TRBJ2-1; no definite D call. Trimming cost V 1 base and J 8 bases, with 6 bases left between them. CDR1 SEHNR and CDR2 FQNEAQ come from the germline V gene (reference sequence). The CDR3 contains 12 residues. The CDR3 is CASSLGEHEQFF. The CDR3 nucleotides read TGTGCCAGCAGCTTAGGCGAGCATGAGCAGTTCTTC.

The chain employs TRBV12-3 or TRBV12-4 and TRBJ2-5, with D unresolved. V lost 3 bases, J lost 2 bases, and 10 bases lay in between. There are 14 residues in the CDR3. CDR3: CASSFRATQETQYF. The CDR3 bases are TGTGCCAGCAGTTTCCGGGCCACGCAAGAGACCCAGTACTTC.

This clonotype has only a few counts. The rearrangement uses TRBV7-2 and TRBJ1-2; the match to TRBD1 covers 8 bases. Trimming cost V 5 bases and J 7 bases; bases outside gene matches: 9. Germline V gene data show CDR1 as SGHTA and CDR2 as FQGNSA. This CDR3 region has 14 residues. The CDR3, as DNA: TGTGCCAGCAGCCGGGACAGGAAAGCGTCTGGCTACACCTTC. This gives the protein CASSRDRKASGYTF.

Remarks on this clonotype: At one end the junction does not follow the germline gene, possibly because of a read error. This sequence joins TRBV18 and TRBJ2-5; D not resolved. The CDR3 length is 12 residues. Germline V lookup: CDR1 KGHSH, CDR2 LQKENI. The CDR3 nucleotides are TGTGCCAGCTCAACACCGCAAGAGACCCAGTACTTC. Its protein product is CASSTPQETQYF.